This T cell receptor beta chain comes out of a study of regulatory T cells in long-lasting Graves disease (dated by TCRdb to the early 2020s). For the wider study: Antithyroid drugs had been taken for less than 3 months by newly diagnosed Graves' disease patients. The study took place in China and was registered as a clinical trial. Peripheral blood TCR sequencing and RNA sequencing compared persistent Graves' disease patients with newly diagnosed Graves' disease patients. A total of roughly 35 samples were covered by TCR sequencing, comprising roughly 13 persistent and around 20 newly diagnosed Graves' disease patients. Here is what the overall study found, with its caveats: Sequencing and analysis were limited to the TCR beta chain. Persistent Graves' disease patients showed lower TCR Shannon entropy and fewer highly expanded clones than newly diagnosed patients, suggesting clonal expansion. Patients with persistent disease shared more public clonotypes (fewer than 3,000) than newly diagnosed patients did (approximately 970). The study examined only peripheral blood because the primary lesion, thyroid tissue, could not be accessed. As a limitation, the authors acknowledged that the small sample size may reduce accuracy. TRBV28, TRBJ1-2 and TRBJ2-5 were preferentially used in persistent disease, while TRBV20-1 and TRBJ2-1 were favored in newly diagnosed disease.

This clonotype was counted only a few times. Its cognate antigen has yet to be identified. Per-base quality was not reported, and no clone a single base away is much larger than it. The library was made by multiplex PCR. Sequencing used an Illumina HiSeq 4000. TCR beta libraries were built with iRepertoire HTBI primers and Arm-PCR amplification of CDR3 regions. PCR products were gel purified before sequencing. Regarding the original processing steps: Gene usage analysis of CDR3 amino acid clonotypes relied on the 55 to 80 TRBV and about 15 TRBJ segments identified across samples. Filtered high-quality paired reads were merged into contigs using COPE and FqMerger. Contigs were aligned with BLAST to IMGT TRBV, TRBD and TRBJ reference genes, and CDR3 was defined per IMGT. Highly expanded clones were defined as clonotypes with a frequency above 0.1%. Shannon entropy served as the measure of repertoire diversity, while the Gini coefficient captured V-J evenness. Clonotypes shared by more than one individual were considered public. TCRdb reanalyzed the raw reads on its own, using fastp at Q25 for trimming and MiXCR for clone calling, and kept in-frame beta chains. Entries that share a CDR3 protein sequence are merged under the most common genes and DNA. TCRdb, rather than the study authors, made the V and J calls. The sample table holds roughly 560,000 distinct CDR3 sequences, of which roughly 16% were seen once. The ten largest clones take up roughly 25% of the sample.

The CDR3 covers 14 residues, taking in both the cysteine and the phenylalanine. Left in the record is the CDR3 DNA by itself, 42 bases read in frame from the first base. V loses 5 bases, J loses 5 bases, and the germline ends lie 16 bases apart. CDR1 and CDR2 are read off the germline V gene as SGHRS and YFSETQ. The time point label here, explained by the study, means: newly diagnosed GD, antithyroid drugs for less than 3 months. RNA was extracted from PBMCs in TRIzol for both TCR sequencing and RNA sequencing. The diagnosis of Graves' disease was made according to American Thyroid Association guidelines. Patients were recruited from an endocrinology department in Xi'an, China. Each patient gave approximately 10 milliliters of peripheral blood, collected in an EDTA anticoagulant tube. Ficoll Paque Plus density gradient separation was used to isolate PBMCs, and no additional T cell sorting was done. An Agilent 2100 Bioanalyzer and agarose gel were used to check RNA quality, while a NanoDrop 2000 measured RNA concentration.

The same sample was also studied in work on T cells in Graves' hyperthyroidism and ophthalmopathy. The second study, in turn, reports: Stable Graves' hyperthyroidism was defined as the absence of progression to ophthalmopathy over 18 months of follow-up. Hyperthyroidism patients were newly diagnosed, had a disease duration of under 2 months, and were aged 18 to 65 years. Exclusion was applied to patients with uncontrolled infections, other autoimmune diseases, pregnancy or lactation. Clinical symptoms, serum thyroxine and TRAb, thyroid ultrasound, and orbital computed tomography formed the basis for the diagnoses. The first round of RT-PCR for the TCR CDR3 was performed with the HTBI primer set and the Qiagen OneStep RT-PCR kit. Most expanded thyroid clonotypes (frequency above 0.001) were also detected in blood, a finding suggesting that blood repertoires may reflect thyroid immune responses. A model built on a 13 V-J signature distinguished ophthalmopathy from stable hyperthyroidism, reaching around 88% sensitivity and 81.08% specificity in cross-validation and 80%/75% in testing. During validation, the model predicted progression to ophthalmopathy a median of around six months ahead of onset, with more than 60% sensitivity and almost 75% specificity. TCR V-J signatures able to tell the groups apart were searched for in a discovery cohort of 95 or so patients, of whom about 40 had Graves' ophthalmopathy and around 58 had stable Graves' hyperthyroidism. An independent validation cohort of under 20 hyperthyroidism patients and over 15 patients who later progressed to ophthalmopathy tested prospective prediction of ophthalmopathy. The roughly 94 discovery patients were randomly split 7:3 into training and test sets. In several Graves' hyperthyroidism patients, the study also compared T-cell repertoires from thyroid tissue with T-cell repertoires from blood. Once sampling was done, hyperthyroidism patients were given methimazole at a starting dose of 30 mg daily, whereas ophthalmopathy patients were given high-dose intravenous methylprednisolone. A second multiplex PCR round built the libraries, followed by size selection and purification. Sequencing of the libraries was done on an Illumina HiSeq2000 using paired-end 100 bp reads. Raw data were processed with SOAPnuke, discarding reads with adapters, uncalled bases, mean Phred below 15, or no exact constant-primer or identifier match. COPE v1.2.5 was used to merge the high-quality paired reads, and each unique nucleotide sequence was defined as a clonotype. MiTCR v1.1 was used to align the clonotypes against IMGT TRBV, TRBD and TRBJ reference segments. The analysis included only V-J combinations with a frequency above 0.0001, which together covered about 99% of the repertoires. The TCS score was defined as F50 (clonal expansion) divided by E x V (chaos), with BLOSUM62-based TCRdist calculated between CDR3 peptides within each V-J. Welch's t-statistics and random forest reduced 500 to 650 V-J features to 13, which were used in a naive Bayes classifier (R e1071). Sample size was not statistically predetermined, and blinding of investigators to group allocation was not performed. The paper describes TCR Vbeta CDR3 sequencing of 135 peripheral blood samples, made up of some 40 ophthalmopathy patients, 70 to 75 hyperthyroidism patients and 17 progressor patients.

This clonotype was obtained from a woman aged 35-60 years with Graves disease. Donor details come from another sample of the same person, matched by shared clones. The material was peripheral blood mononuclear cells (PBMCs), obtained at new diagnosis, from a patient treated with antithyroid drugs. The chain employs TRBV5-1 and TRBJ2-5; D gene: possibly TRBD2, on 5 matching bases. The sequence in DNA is TGCGCCAGCAGTCCCGGGATCAGGAGGGAGACCCAGTACTTC. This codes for CASSPGIRRETQYF. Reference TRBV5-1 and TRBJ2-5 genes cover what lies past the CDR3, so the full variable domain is KAGVTQTPRYLIKTRGQQVTLSCSPISGHRSVSWYQQTPGQGLQFLFEYFSETQRNKGNFPGRFSGRQFSNSRSEMNVSTLELGDSALYLCASSPGIRRETQYFGPGTRLLVL.